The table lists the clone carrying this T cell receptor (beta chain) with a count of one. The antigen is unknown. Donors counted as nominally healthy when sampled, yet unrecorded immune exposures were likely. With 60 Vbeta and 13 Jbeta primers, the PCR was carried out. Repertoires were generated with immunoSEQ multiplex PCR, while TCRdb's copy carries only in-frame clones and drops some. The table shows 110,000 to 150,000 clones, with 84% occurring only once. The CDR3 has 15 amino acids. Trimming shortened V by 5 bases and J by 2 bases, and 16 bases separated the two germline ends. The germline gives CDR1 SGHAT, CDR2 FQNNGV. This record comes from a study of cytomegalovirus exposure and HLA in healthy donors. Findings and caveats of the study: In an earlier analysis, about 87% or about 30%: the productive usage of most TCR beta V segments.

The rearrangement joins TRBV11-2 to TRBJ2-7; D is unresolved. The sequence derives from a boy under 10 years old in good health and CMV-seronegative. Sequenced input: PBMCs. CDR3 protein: CASSPGDGPTYEQYF. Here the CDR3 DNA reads TGTGCCAGCAGCCCTGGAGACGGCCCGACCTACGAGCAGTACTTC.